The next 6 T cell receptor beta chains were all read from a single sample in a study of blood T cell repertoires in COVID-19. Some clones are missing from TCRdb's copy, which holds only in-frame ones; the method was immunoSEQ multiplex PCR. The sample lists 150,000 to 250,000 clones, 82% occurring once. The source material was PBMCs or T cells enriched from blood (not recorded which). These TCRs come from a man in his forties or fifties who had recovered from COVID-19.

The chain employs TRBV18 and TRBJ1-2; 8 bases line up with TRBD1. This CDR3 contains 13 residues. The germline V gene has CDR1 KGHSH and CDR2 LQKENI. With V trimmed by 5 bases and J by 6 bases, 5 bases remained unmatched. CDR3 in amino acids: CASSIQGEDGYTF. CDR3 nucleotides: TGTGCCAGCTCAATACAGGGGGAGGATGGCTACACCTTC. Full variable domain (rest looked up from reference TRBV18 and TRBJ1-2): NAGVMQNPRHLVRRRGQEARLRCSPMKGHSHVYWYRQLPEEGLKFMVYLQKENIIDESGMPKERFSAEFPKEGPSILRIQQVVRGDSAAYFCASSIQGEDGYTFGSGTRLTVV.

Comment on this clone: The sample carries other DNA sequences with the same CDR3. V gene TRBV7-3 combines with J gene TRBJ2-2, with a tentative D call TRBD2 (6 bases). The germline CDR1 and CDR2 sequences are SGHTA and FQGTGA. This CDR3 has 14 amino acids. V dropped 4 bases and J dropped 4 bases, with 10 bases sitting between them. CDR3 sequence reads: CASSSLGGTGELFF. Here the CDR3 DNA reads TGTGCCAGCAGCTCCCTGGGGGGCACCGGGGAGCTGTTTTTT.

The chain couples TRBV5-1 to TRBJ2-3, with 12 bases lining up with TRBD2. Germline CDR1 reads SGHRS; CDR2 reads YFSETQ. The V segment lost 2 bases and the J segment 9 bases; nucleotides outside the gene matches: 10. The CDR3 extends over 16 amino acids. The CDR3 DNA is TGCGCCAGCAGCTTTGCTCTAGCGGGAGGGCCAGGAACGCAGTATTTT. Translating gives CASSFALAGGPGTQYF. The whole variable domain, remainder taken from reference TRBV5-1 and TRBJ2-3, is KAGVTQTPRYLIKTRGQQVTLSCSPISGHRSVSWYQQTPGQGLQFLFEYFSETQRNKGNFPGRFSGRQFSNSRSEMNVSTLELGDSALYLCASSFALAGGPGTQYFGPGTRLTVL.

This rearrangement joins TRBV30 to TRBJ2-5; D is possibly TRBD2 (6 bases). The length of the CDR3 is 13 residues. Germline values: CDR1 GTSNPN, CDR2 SVGIG (reference sequence). V was cut by 0 bases and J by 3 bases, with 8 bases left in between. The CDR3 sequence is CAWSVGGEETQYF. DNA for the CDR3: TGTGCCTGGAGTGTCGGCGGGGAAGAGACCCAGTACTTC. Full variable domain (rest looked up from reference TRBV30 and TRBJ2-5): SQTIHQWPATLVQPVGSPLSLECTVEGTSNPNLYWYRQAAGRGLQLLFYSVGIGQISSEVPQNLSASRPQDRQFILSSKKLLLSDSGFYLCAWSVGGEETQYFGPGTRLLVL.

The chain couples TRBV6-2 or TRBV6-3 to TRBJ2-5; tentative D call: TRBD2 (5 bases). V was clipped by 3 bases and J by 1 base, with 9 bases between them. CDR3 length equals 14 residues. The germline CDR1 and CDR2 sequences are MNHEY and SVGEGT. The CDR3: CASSYSGIQETQYF. The CDR3 bases are TGTGCCAGCAGTTATTCGGGAATCCAAGAGACCCAGTACTTC.

The chain has TRBV29-1 and TRBJ2-2; D ambiguous. Germline CDR1 is SQVTM and CDR2 is ANQGSEA. The V and J ends lost 5 bases and 0 bases respectively, with 16 bases between them. This CDR3 spans 16 amino acids. The CDR3 region has the DNA TGCAGCGTTAATATGAAGGAGTCGGCGAACACCGGGGAGCTGTTTTTT. Translating gives CSVNMKESANTGELFF.